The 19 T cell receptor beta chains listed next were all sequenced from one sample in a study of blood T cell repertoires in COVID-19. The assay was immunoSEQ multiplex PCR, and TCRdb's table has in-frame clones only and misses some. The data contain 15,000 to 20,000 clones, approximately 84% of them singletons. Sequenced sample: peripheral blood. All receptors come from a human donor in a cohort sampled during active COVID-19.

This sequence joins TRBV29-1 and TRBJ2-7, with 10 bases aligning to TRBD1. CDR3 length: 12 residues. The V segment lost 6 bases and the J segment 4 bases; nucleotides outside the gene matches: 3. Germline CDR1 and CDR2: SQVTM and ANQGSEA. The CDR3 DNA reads TGCAGCGTGAGGGGACAGGGGTACGAGCAGTACTTC. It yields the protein CSVRGQGYEQYF.

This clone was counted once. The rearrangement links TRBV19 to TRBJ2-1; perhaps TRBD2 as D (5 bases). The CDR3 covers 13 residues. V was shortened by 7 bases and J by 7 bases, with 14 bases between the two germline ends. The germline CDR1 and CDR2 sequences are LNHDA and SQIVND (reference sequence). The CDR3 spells CASKEGVINEQFF. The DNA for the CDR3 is TGTGCCAGTAAAGAGGGAGTCATTAATGAGCAGTTCTTC.

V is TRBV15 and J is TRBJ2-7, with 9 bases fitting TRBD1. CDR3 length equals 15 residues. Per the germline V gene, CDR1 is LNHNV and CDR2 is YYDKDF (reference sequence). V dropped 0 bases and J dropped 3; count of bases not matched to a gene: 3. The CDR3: CATSREKGQGYEQYF. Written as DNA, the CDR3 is TGTGCCACCAGCAGAGAAAAGGGACAGGGCTACGAGCAGTACTTC.

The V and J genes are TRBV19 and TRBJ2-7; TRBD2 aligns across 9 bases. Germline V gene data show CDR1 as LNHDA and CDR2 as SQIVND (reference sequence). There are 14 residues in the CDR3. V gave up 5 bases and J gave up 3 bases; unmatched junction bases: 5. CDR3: CASSGGGGFYEQYF. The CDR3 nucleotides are TGTGCCAGTAGTGGCGGGGGGGGGTTCTACGAGCAGTACTTC.

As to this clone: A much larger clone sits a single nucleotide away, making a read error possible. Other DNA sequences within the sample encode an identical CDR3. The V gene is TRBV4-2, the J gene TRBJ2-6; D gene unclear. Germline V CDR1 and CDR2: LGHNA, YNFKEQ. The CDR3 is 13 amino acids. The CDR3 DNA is TGTGCTAGCATGGAGAGGGGGGCCAACGTCCTGACTTTC. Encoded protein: CASMERGANVLTF.

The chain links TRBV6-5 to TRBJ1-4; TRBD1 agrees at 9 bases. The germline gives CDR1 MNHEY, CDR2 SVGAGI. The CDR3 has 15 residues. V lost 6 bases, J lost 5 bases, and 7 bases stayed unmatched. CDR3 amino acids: CASSTGQGKNEKLFF. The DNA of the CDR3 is TGTGCCAGCAGCACAGGACAGGGGAAGAATGAAAAACTGTTTTTT.

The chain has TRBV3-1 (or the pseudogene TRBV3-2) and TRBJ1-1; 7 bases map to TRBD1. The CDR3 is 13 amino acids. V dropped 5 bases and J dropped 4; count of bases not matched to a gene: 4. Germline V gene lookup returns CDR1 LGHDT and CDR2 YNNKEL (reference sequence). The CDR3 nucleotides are TGTGCCAGCAGCGAAGGACAGGCCACTGAAGCTTTCTTT. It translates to CASSEGQATEAFF.

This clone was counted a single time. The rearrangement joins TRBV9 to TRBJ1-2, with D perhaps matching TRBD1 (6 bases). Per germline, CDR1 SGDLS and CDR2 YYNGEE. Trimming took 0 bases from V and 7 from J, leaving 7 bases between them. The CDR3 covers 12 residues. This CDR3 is CASSVGGGGYTF. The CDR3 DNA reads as TGTGCCAGCAGCGTAGGAGGGGGTGGCTACACCTTC.

The CDR3 region is CASSLAIDRANSYEQYF. CDR3 DNA sequence: TGTGCCAGCAGCTTAGCTATCGACAGGGCCAATTCCTACGAGCAGTACTTC. The chain joins TRBV7-9 to TRBJ2-7; TRBD1 agrees at 7 bases. Germline V gives CDR1 SEHNR, CDR2 FQNEAQ (reference sequence). The ends lost 0 bases at V and 1 base at J; junction bases unmatched: 9. This CDR3 spans 17 amino acids.

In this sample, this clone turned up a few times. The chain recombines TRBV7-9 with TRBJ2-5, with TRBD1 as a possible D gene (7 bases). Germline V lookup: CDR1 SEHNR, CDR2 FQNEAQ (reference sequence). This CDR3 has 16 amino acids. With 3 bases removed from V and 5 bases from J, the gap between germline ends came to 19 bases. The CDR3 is CASSFLRDSGGETQYF. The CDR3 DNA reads TGTGCCAGCAGCTTCCTGCGGGACAGTGGAGGGGAGACCCAGTACTTC.

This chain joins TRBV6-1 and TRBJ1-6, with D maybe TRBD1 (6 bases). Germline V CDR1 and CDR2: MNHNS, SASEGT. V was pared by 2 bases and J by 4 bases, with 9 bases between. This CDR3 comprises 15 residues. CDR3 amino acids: CASSEWTVYNSPLHF. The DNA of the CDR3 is TGTGCCAGCAGTGAATGGACAGTTTATAATTCACCCCTCCACTTT.

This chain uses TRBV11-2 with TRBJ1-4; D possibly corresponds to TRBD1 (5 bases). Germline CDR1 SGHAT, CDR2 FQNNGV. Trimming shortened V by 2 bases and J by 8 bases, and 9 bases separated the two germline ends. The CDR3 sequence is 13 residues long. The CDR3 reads CASSLSRGEKLFF. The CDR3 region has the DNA TGTGCCAGCAGCTTATCTAGGGGAGAAAAACTGTTTTTT.

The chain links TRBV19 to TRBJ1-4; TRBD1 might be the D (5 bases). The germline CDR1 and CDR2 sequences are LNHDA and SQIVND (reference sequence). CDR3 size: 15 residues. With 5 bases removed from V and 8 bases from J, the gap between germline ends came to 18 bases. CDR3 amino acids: CASSVGTGGGEKLFF. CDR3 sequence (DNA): TGTGCCAGTAGTGTCGGGACTGGCGGGGGAGAAAAACTGTTTTTT.

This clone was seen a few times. The CDR3 reads CAWRRDGTYEQYF. CDR3 coding DNA: TGTGCCTGGAGGCGGGACGGAACCTACGAGCAGTACTTC. The gene calls are TRBV30 and TRBJ2-7; possible D gene TRBD2, 6 bases. The CDR3 loop spans 13 amino acids. With 3 bases removed from V and 2 bases from J, the gap between germline ends came to 11 bases. The germline CDR1 and CDR2 sequences are GTSNPN and SVGIG (reference sequence).

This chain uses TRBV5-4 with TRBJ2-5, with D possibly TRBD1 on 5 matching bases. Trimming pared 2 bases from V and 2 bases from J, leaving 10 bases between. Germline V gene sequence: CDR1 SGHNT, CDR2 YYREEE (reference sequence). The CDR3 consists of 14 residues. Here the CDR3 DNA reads TGTGCCAGCAGCTTTTCTGACAGACAAGAGACCCAGTACTTC. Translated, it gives CASSFSDRQETQYF.

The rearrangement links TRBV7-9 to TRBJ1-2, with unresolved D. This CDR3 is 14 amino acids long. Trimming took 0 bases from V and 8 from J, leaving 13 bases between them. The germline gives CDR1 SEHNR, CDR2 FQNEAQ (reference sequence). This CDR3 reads CASSLAGDAPGYTF. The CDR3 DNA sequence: TGTGCCAGCAGCTTAGCGGGAGATGCACCGGGCTACACCTTC.

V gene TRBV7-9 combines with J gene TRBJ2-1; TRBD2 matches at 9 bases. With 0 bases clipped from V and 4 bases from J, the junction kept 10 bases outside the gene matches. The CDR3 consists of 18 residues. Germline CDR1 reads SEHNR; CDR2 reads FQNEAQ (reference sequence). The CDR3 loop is CASSLAAGGPPKYNEQFF. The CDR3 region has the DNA TGTGCCAGCAGCTTAGCGGCGGGAGGGCCTCCCAAGTACAATGAGCAGTTCTTC.

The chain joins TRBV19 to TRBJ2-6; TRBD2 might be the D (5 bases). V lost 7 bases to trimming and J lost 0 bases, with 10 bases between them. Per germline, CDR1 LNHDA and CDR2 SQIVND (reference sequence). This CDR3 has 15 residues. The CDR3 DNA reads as TGTGCCAGTACCCATCGGGACTCTGGGGCCAACGTCCTGACTTTC. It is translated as CASTHRDSGANVLTF. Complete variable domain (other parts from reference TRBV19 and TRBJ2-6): DGGITQSPKYLFRKEGQNVTLSCEQNLNHDAMYWYRQDPGQGLRLIYYSQIVNDFQKGDIAEGYSVSREKKESFPLTVTSAQKNPTAFYLCASTHRDSGANVLTFGAGSRLTVL.

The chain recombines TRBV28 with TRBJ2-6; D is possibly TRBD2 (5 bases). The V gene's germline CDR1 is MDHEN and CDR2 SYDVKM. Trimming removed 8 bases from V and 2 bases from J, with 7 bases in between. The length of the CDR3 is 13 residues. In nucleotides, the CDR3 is TGTGCCAGCTTGAGGGCTGGGGCCAACGTCCTGACTTTC. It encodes CASLRAGANVLTF.